This T cell receptor (beta chain) came from a study of blood T cell repertoires in COVID-19. Repertoires were generated with immunoSEQ multiplex PCR, while TCRdb's copy carries only in-frame clones and drops some. The sample includes approximately 200,000 clones, roughly 87% of them seen just once. Cohort allocation depended upon clinical history that participants reported. From germline, CDR1 is LNHNV and CDR2 YYDKDF (reference sequence). V was clipped by 0 bases and J by 5 bases; unmatched bases: 6. The CDR3 is 17 residues long. The genes are TRBV15 and TRBJ2-7, with 14 positions matching TRBD2. The receptor comes from a young man in a cohort exposed to, infected with or recovered from COVID-19 (not recorded which). Sequenced input: PBMCs or T cells enriched from blood (not recorded which). The CDR3 reads CATSRDQGLAGGNEQYF. The CDR3 region has the DNA TGTGCCACCAGCAGAGACCAAGGACTAGCGGGAGGTAACGAGCAGTACTTC. The full variable domain, completed using reference TRBV15 and TRBJ2-7, is DAMVIQNPRYQVTQFGKPVTLSCSQTLNHNVMYWYQQKSSQAPKLLFHYYDKDFNNEADTPDNFQSRRPNTSFCFLDIRSPGLGDTAMYLCATSRDQGLAGGNEQYFGPGTRLTVT.